The 8 T cell receptor beta chains reported below all come from one sample, sequenced in a study of glioma-infiltrating T cells. TCR alpha and beta CDR3 regions were amplified from RNA using iRepertoire nested multiplex PCR. MiXCR was run by TCRdb on the multiplex PCR reads, yielding one entry per CDR3 protein. There are over 90,000 distinct CDR3 sequences in the sample; 25% to 35% occur only once, and 35% to 55% lies in the top ten. Sequencing was done on a sample of glioma tissue, nonneoplastic brain tissue, or PBMCs (not recorded which). The receptor set was obtained from a human donor with low-grade glioma or glioblastoma, undergoing nonglioma brain surgery, or in good health (not recorded which).

This clonotype has a handful of counts. The chain joins TRBV4-3 to TRBJ2-3; possible D gene TRBD2, 6 bases. Deletions cut 1 base from V and 0 bases from J, with 11 bases between. This CDR3 comprises 16 residues. Germline CDR1 is LGHNA and CDR2 is YSLEER. CDR3 sequence (DNA): TGCGCCAGCAGCCAAGGGTACGGGGGAAGCACAGATACGCAGTATTTT. It yields the protein CASSQGYGGSTDTQYF.

This clonotype came up many times. This chain uses TRBV11-2 with TRBJ1-5; a possible D gene is TRBD1 (6 bases). Germline V gene data show CDR1 as SGHAT and CDR2 as FQNNGV. CDR3 size: 15 residues. The ends were cut back, 5 bases at V and 4 bases at J, with 15 bases in the middle. The CDR3 reads CASSPLDSLNQPQHF. The CDR3 DNA reads TGTGCCAGCAGCCCCCTGGACAGCCTTAATCAGCCCCAGCATTTT.

The rearrangement joins TRBV28 to TRBJ2-6; 8 positions match TRBD2. The CDR3 has 16 residues. Germline lookup yields CDR1 MDHEN and CDR2 SYDVKM. Trimming at V came to 6 bases and at J to 2 bases, leaving 6 bases not matched to a gene. This CDR3 reads CASSTAGEAGANVLTF. CDR3 sequence (DNA): TGTGCCAGCAGCACAGCGGGGGAGGCTGGGGCCAACGTCCTGACTTTC.

This clonotype was counted ten times or more. The chain couples TRBV6-6 to TRBJ1-5, with TRBD1 identical over 8 bases. CDR3 length equals 15 residues. The germline V gene encodes CDR1 MNHNY and CDR2 SVGAGI (reference sequence). V lost 2 bases, J lost 0 bases, and 0 bases stayed unmatched. The CDR3 DNA follows: TGTGCCAGCAGTTACGGACAGGGTAGCAATCAGCCCCAGCATTTT. As protein: CASSYGQGSNQPQHF.

This clonotype was counted only a few times. The chain carries TRBV11-2 and TRBJ1-3; possible D gene TRBD1, 6 bases. Trimming left V 5 bases short and J 9 bases short, with 11 bases between. CDR1 and CDR2 from the germline V gene are SGHAT and FQNNGV. The CDR3 contains 12 residues. The CDR3 sequence: CASSLEGVTIYF. The CDR3 DNA reads TGTGCCAGCAGCCTCGAGGGGGTCACCATATATTTT.

The chain recombines TRBV4-2 with TRBJ2-5; 8 positions agree with TRBD2. This CDR3 has 16 amino acids. CDR1 and CDR2 (germline): LGHNA, YNFKEQ. The V and J ends lost 4 bases and 5 bases, in that order; junction bases with no gene match: 12. Here the CDR3 DNA reads TGTGCCAGCAGCCGGAGCGGGGGCACGGGGGGGGAGACCCAGTACTTC. Protein product: CASSRSGGTGGETQYF.

This clonotype was seen repeatedly, ten times or more. V gene TRBV2 combines with J gene TRBJ1-6; weak D call: TRBD1 (6 bases). The ends were cut back, 6 bases at V and 4 bases at J, with 13 bases in the middle. Per germline, CDR1 SNHLY and CDR2 FYNNEI. The CDR3 consists of 15 residues. This chain's CDR3 is CASSRTEIYNSPLHF. In nucleotides, the CDR3 is TGTGCCAGCAGCCGGACAGAGATTTATAATTCACCCCTCCACTTT.

This clonotype was recorded many times. This chain connects TRBV4-2 to TRBJ2-7, with a weak D call TRBD1 (5 bases). The CDR3 contains 14 residues. V lost 1 base and J lost 4, with 11 bases in between. Looked up from germline, CDR1 is LGHNA and CDR2 is YNFKEQ. The CDR3 region is CASSQGGLGYEQYF. CDR3 DNA: TGTGCCAGCAGCCAAGGGGGCCTCGGATACGAGCAGTACTTC.